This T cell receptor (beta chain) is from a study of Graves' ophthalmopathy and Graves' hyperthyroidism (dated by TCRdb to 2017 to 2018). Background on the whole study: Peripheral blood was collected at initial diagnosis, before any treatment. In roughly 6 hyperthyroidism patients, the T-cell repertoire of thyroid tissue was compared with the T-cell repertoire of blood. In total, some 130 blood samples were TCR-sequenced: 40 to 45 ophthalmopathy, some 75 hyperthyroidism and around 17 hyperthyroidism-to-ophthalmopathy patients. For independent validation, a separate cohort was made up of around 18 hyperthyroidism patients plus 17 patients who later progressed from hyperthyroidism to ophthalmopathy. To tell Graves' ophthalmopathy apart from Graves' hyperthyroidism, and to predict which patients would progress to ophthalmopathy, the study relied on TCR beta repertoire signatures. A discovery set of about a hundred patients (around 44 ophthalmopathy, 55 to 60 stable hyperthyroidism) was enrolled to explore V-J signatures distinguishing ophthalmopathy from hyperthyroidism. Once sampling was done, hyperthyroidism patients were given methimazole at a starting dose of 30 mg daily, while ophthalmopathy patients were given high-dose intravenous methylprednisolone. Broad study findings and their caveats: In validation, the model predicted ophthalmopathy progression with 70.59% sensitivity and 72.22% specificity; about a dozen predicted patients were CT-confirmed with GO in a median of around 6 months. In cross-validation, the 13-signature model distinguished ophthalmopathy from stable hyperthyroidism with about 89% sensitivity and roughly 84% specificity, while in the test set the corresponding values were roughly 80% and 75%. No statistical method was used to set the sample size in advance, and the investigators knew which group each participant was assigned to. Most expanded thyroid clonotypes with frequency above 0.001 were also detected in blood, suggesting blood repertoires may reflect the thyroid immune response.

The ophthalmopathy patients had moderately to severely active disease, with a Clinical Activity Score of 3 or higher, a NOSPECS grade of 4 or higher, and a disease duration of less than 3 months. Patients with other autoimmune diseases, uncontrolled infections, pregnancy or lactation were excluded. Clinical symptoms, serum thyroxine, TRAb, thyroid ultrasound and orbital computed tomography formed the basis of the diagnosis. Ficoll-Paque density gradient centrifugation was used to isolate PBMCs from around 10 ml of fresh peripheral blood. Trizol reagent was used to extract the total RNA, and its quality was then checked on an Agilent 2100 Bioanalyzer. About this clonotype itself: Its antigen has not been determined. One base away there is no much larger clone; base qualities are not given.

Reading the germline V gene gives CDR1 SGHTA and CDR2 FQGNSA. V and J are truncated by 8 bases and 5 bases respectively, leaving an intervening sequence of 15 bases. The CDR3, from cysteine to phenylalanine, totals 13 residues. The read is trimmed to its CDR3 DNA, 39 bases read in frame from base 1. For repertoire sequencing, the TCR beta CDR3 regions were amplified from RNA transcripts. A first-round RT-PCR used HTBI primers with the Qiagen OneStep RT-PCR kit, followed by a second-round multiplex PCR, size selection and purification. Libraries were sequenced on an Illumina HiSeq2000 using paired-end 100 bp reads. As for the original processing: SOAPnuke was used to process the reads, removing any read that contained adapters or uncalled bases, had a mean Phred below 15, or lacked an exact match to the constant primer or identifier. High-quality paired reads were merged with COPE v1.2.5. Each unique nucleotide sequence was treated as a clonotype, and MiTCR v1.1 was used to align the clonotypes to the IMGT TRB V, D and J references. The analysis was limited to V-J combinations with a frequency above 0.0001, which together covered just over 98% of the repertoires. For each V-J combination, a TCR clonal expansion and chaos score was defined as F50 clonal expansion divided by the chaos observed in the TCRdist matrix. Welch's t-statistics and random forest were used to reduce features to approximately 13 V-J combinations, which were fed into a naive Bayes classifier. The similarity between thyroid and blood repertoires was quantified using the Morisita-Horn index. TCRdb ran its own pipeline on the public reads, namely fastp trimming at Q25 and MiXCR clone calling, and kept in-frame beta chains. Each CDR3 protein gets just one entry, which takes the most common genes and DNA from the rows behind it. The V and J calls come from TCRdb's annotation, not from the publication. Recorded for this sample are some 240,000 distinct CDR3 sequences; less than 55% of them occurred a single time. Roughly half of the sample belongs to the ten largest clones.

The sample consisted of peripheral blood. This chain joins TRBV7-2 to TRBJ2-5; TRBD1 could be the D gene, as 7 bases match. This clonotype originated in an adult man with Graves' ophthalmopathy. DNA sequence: TGTGCCAGCTTCCAGGGGGGTGGGGAGACCCAGTACTTC. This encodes CASFQGGGETQYF.